These 24 T cell receptor beta chains were all obtained from the same sample, sequenced in a study of blood T cells in healthy people across ages (dated by TCRdb to the mid-2010s). The library relied on 5' RACE. Data came from an Illumina HiSeq 2500. A second about 6 to 11 cycle PCR used a sample-barcoded 5' primer and a J-beta primer mix. Using fastp trimming at Q25 and MiXCR clonotype assembly, TCRdb reanalyzed the public sequencing data and kept in-frame beta chains. Rows are combined by CDR3 protein, so each entry shows the most common genes and DNA. This sample is represented by hundreds of thousands of distinct CDR3 sequences; under 40% of them were singletons. 13% of the sample comes from the top ten. The sample taken for sequencing was blood. The receptors originated from a man aged 18 to 29 in good health.

To note about this clonotype: Since a much larger clone is just one base distant, this may be a read error. This CDR3 reads CASNRDGSSYEQFF. CDR3 nucleotides: TGTGCCAGCAACCGGGACGGAAGCTCCTACGAGCAGTTCTTC. This rearrangement joins TRBV2 to TRBJ2-7; the D gene could be TRBD1 or TRBD2 (5 bases each). Gene TRBJ2-1 matches the end of the DNA better, so the J call may be wrong. Germline V gene lookup returns CDR1 SNHLY and CDR2 FYNNEI. The CDR3 consists of 14 residues.

This clonotype was seen more than once but under ten times. V is TRBV9 and J is TRBJ2-3, with D hard to call. The CDR3 runs to 13 residues. The germline gives CDR1 SGDLS, CDR2 YYNGEE. V lost 0 bases and J lost 6, with 8 bases in between. For the CDR3, the DNA is TGTGCCAGCAGCGTAGAAAGTGGGGATACGCAGTATTTT. Translation gives CASSVESGDTQYF.

This clonotype was observed a few times. The chain is built from TRBV20-1 and TRBJ1-4; TRBD1 matches 8 bases. Unmatched junction bases numbered 6, after V lost 5 bases and J lost 7 bases. The CDR3 is 13 amino acids. Germline V CDR1 and CDR2: DFQATT, SNEGSKA (reference sequence). CDR3 amino acids: CSAPRGPSEKLFF. The CDR3 DNA sequence: TGCAGTGCTCCCAGGGGGCCAAGTGAAAAACTGTTTTTT.

The chain links TRBV10-3 to TRBJ2-5; the match to TRBD1 covers 7 bases. The germline CDR1 and CDR2 sequences are ENHRY and SYGVKD. The trim removed 6 bases at V and 3 bases at J, leaving 10 bases unmatched. The CDR3 loop spans 15 amino acids. CDR3 nucleotide sequence: TGTGCCATCAGAGACCGGACAGGTGCCAAAGAGACCCAGTACTTC. Its translation: CAIRDRTGAKETQYF.

The rearrangement links TRBV12-3 or TRBV12-4 to TRBJ2-1, with D perhaps matching TRBD1 (6 bases). The last part of the DNA fits TRBJ2-7 better; the J call may be wrong. This CDR3 contains 15 residues. For the CDR3, the DNA is TGTGCCAGCAGTTTGAGGGGGAGCTCCTACAATGAGCAGTACTTC. Translation: CASSLRGSSYNEQYF.

This clonotype was counted a single time. The chain carries TRBV28 and TRBJ1-5; maybe TRBD1 (6 bases). The CDR3 covers 16 residues. CDR1 is MDHEN, CDR2 SYDVKM, per germline. The V end was cut by 3 bases, the J end by 3 bases, with 15 bases between. The CDR3, as DNA: TGTGCCAGCAGTTTGGGGCCGGGGGCGCCCAATCAGCCCCAGCATTTT. Amino acid sequence: CASSLGPGAPNQPQHF.

Many counts were recorded for this clonotype. This chain connects TRBV6-2 or TRBV6-3 to TRBJ2-1; 8 positions match TRBD2. CDR3 length: 16 residues. V dropped 2 bases and J dropped 4; count of bases not matched to a gene: 7. Germline CDR1 and CDR2: MNHEY and SVGEGT. The chain's CDR3 is CASSYELAVFYNEQFF. CDR3 nucleotides: TGTGCCAGCAGTTACGAACTAGCGGTATTTTACAATGAGCAGTTCTTC.

In its sample, this clonotype was seen a few times. For the CDR3, the DNA is TGTGCCACCCGACTAGCGGTCTACTTTACAGATACGCAGTATTTT. Translated: CATRLAVYFTDTQYF. The chain has TRBV2 and TRBJ2-3, with 9 bases identical to TRBD2. V lost 10 bases and J lost 3; bases outside the gene matches: 11. The V gene's germline CDR1 is SNHLY and CDR2 FYNNEI. This CDR3 is built from 15 residues.

The rearrangement joins TRBV5-1 to TRBJ2-1, with D possibly matching TRBD1 (7 bases). The V end lost 1 base, the J end lost 13 bases, and 24 bases lay between the germline ends. Germline loops: CDR1 SGHRS, CDR2 YFSETQ. The CDR3 has 16 residues. The CDR3 DNA is TGCGCCAGCAGCTTGTTAGGAGGGGGCGCCGAGGAGACCCAGTTCTTC. Translated, it gives CASSLLGGGAEETQFF.

This clonotype appeared a few times. This sequence joins TRBV4-3 and TRBJ2-1; D not certain. CDR1 is LGHNA, CDR2 YSLEER, per germline. V was pared by 3 bases and J by 8 bases, with 11 bases between. This CDR3 has 13 amino acids. The CDR3 DNA reads as TGCGCCAGCAGCCAGAACGTAAGGGATGAGCAGTTCTTC. This codes for CASSQNVRDEQFF.

Comment on this clonotype: This may stem from a read error, because a much larger clone lies one nucleotide away. The J gene is TRBJ2-5, the V gene TRBV7-2, with 9 bases aligning to TRBD2. Germline V gene data show CDR1 as SGHTA and CDR2 as FQGNSA. The V segment lost 2 bases and the J segment 11 bases; nucleotides outside the gene matches: 15. The CDR3 runs to 16 residues. CDR3 residues: CASSLLAGGPKNEQYF. The CDR3 coding sequence is TGTGCCAGCAGCTTATTGGCGGGGGGGCCTAAAAATGAGCAGTACTTC.

The chain carries TRBV12-3 or TRBV12-4 and TRBJ2-1; 8 bases agree with TRBD1. With 5 bases clipped from V and 3 bases from J, the junction kept 6 bases outside the gene matches. The CDR3 has 15 residues. This chain's CDR3 is CASSRTGIIYNEQFF. CDR3 nucleotides: TGTGCCAGCAGTCGGACAGGGATTATCTACAATGAGCAGTTCTTC.

Here the CDR3 reads CSVRPGTASGTQYF. The CDR3 region has the DNA TGCAGCGTCAGGCCCGGGACTGCGTCGGGTACGCAGTATTTT. The chain is built from TRBV29-1 and TRBJ2-3; D possibly corresponds to TRBD2 (6 bases). Trimming took off 6 bases at V and 8 bases at J, with 21 bases between the two ends. The CDR3 is 14 residues long. Germline V gene sequence: CDR1 SQVTM, CDR2 ANQGSEA.

Remarks on this clonotype: This sequence may be a read error, since a much larger clone differs from it by one base. The CDR3 sequence: CSARQAGGGSSYNEQYF. CDR3 nucleotides: TGCAGTGCTAGACAAGCGGGGGGCGGGAGCTCCTACAATGAGCAGTACTTC. The genes are TRBV20-1 and TRBJ2-1; 9 bases match TRBD2. The J call could be wrong; TRBJ2-7 is a better fit for the DNA end. CDR1 is DFQATT, CDR2 SNEGSKA, per germline (reference sequence). The CDR3 extends over 17 amino acids.

This clonotype was observed many times. The gene calls are TRBV12-3 or TRBV12-4 and TRBJ2-5; TRBD1 aligns across 10 bases. The V and J ends lost 4 bases and 4 bases, in that order; junction bases with no gene match: 3. This CDR3 region has 14 residues. CDR3 region: CASSSGQGLETQYF. The CDR3 DNA is TGTGCCAGCAGTTCGGGACAGGGGTTAGAGACCCAGTACTTC.

In this sample, this clonotype turned up many times. The CDR3 loop is CSARDSNYEQYF. The CDR3 region has the DNA TGCAGCGCCCGGGACAGCAACTACGAGCAGTACTTC. The chain carries TRBV29-1 and TRBJ2-7; 7 bases fit TRBD1. V was pared by 7 bases and J by 3 bases, with 6 bases of the junction left unmatched. This CDR3 comprises 12 residues. Germline values: CDR1 SQVTM, CDR2 ANQGSEA.

A few counts support this clonotype. This chain uses TRBV5-1 with TRBJ2-6, with D unclear. The V and J ends lost 6 bases and 0 bases respectively, with 7 bases between them. Germline CDR1 and CDR2: SGHRS and YFSETQ. This CDR3 contains 14 residues. CDR3 sequence (DNA): TGCGCCAGCAATTCGGACTCTGGGGCCAACGTCCTGACTTTC. It encodes CASNSDSGANVLTF.

A few counts support this clonotype. The V call is TRBV11-2, the J call TRBJ1-2; no firm D call. The V and J ends lost 10 bases and 0 bases respectively, with 6 bases between them. The CDR3 extends over 11 amino acids. Per the germline V gene, CDR1 is SGHAT and CDR2 is FQNNGV. The CDR3 DNA reads TGTGCCACTCGCCCTAACTATGGCTACACCTTC. Its protein is CATRPNYGYTF.

This clonotype appeared a single time. The CDR3: CASSPSSGTDEAFF. The CDR3 DNA reads TGTGCCAGCAGCCCCTCTTCGGGGACGGACGAAGCTTTCTTT. The gene calls are TRBV3-1 and TRBJ1-1; D might be TRBD1 (5 bases). Per the germline V gene, CDR1 is LGHDT and CDR2 is YNNKEL (reference sequence). Trimming cost V 4 bases and J 8 bases, with 17 bases left between them. This CDR3 is 14 amino acids long.

This clonotype was seen more than once but under ten times. This sequence joins TRBV6-5 and TRBJ1-1, with no clear D. This CDR3 is 13 amino acids long. Germline values: CDR1 MNHEY, CDR2 SVGAGI. Trimming took 6 bases from V and 1 from J, leaving 9 bases between them. CDR3 DNA: TGTGCCAGCAGCTGGGCAGGGAACACTGAAGCTTTCTTT. Protein sequence: CASSWAGNTEAFF.

J is TRBJ1-5 and V is TRBV6-1; D may be TRBD1 (6 bases). This CDR3 is 17 amino acids long. The germline CDR1 and CDR2 sequences are MNHNS and SASEGT. Between the trimmed V and J ends, which lost 6 bases and 2 bases, there was a span of 20 bases. The CDR3 DNA sequence: TGTGCCAGCAGCATTTATCGGGACAACTCGGGCAATCAGCCCCAGCATTTT. It yields the protein CASSIYRDNSGNQPQHF.

This clonotype was detected a few times. V is TRBV4-3 and J is TRBJ1-2; D unresolved. Trimming shortened V by 5 bases and J by 8 bases, and 9 bases separated the two germline ends. Germline V gives CDR1 LGHNA, CDR2 YSLEER. The CDR3 has 11 residues. Here the CDR3 DNA reads TGCGCCAGCAGCTCCCGTTCGGGCTACACCTTC. Translating it yields CASSSRSGYTF.

In regard to this clonotype: Possible read error: a much larger clone is one base away. The rearrangement joins TRBV20-1 to TRBJ1-2, with TRBD1 identical over 7 bases. The CDR3 spans 13 residues. Germline CDR1 is DFQATT and CDR2 is SNEGSKA (reference sequence). V lost 5 bases, J lost 4 bases, and 7 bases stayed unmatched. As DNA, the CDR3 is TGCAGTGCTCGGACAGGATTGCGCTATGGCTACACCTTC. Its translation: CSARTGLRYGYTF.

The V and J genes are TRBV5-1 and TRBJ2-7, with D possibly TRBD2 on 5 matching bases. V lost 0 bases to trimming and J lost 7 bases, with 14 bases between them. From germline, CDR1 is SGHRS and CDR2 YFSETQ. The CDR3 runs to 14 residues. The CDR3 protein is CASSLGSFGDEQYF. DNA of the CDR3: TGCGCCAGCAGCTTGGGCTCCTTCGGGGATGAGCAGTACTTC.